This T cell receptor beta chain was retrieved from a study of vaccination and CD4 T cells after COVID-19. The overall study: At a median about 99 days (range 35 to 161) after diagnosis, post-COVID samples were drawn. The authors sampled a few convalescent patients on day 14 and on days 161 to 241 post-vaccination.

Concerning this clonotype itself: Its target is not known.

Described time point: late sampling 161 to 241 days after vaccination in a few convalescent patients. As for treatment: roughly 10-day PBMC culture with coronavirus spike peptide pools or control peptides (ViraFEST assay). An Oncomine TCR Beta short-read assay was used to sequence the DNA from cultured CD4+ T cells. TCRdb re-called the PCR reads with MiXCR, one entry per CDR3 protein. The data show some 23,000 distinct CDR3 sequences, roughly two fifths seen once. The V end was cut by 5 bases, the J end by 7 bases, with 17 bases between. Germline V gives CDR1 SEHNR, CDR2 FQNEAQ (reference sequence). This CDR3 contains 14 residues.

The origin of this receptor is a human donor who had recovered from COVID-19. The specimen was CD4+ T cells from blood, cultured in vitro, collected about 7 months after SARS-CoV-2 vaccination. The chain is built from TRBV7-9 and TRBJ1-2; D unresolved. The CDR3 sequence is CASSPEGAVGGYTF. The DNA for the CDR3 is TGTGCCAGCAGCCCCGAGGGCGCGGTCGGTGGCTACACCTTC.